These T cell receptor beta chains were read from a single sample in a study of CXCR3-negative and CXCR3-positive naive CD8 T cells. Reanalyzing the 5' RACE reads, TCRdb keeps one entry per CDR3 protein, without DNA. The sample table sets out about 58,000 distinct CDR3 sequences. Sequenced: naive CXCR3- CD8+ T cells from blood. These receptors all come from a human donor in good health. Some clones in this sample may be carry-over from other donors' samples. CDR3s include the opening cysteine and the closing phenylalanine or tryptophan. The size entry is marked missing in some rows and otherwise reads once, few, many or a size class.

v_call	clone_size	cdr3_length	j_call	cdr3_aa
TRBV19	NA	15	TRBJ2-1	CTSTVARGTPNEQFF
TRBV20-1	NA	13	TRBJ2-7	CSARPGGPYEQYF
TRBV4-3	NA	15	TRBJ2-7	CASSQDRRGYHEQYF
TRBV29-1	NA	14	TRBJ1-1	CSVEAGLVDTEAFF
TRBV29-1	NA	15	TRBJ2-1	CSVEYLDRDLNEQFF
TRBV5-1	NA	16	TRBJ2-2	CASSSGFLAAAGELFF
TRBV29-1	NA	14	TRBJ2-5	CSVTGVRIQETQYF
TRBV4-1	NA	14	TRBJ2-5	CASSHGVIQETQYF
TRBV7-8	NA	19	TRBJ2-2	CASSNSVTVPGESTGALFF
TRBV6-2/TRBV6-3	NA	17	TRBJ2-2	CASSYSVQDTNTGELFF
TRBV15	NA	14	TRBJ2-7	CATSRGFVEELQYF
TRBV5-5	NA	12	TRBJ2-5	CASSGQGETQYF
TRBV27	NA	14	TRBJ1-2	CASSLGGANYGYTF
TRBV7-3	NA	16	TRBJ2-1	CASSLVAVGSYNEQFF
TRBV19	NA	17	TRBJ1-1	CASSPWGNSHTDTEAFF
TRBV28	NA	16	TRBJ2-2	CASSFPGRENTGELFF
TRBV7-3	NA	13	TRBJ2-5	CASSFGGQETQYF
TRBV9	NA	14	TRBJ1-1	CASSVGDVNTEAFF
TRBV6-4	NA	14	TRBJ2-1	CASSGDRAGDEQFF
TRBV12-3/TRBV12-4	NA	15	TRBJ2-3	CASSSRLAGTDTQYF
TRBV6-2/TRBV6-3	NA	11	TRBJ2-7	CASSLNYEQYF
TRBV14	NA	14	TRBJ2-7	CASSPELGRNEQYF
TRBV27	NA	14	TRBJ2-1	CASRVAGDYNEQFF
TRBV7-2	NA	18	TRBJ1-1	CASSLARWTGGMDTEAFF
TRBV6-2/TRBV6-3	NA	15	TRBJ2-5	CASSWDEKSQETQYF
TRBV10-3	NA	15	TRBJ2-5	CAISGSGRQQETQYF
TRBV6-2/TRBV6-3	NA	14	TRBJ2-3	CASAPVSSADTQYF
TRBV28	NA	14	TRBJ2-7	CASSLYQGGYEQYF
TRBV6-2/TRBV6-3	NA	18	TRBJ1-5	CASQLDPGGPVPIGPQHF
TRBV12-3/TRBV12-4	NA	14	TRBJ2-3	CASSLAGGRDTQYF
TRBV29-1	NA	15	TRBJ1-2	CSVPPAEGIAYGYTF
TRBV9	NA	14	TRBJ2-3	CASSFRGATDTQYF
TRBV9	NA	13	TRBJ2-7	CASSFRQDYEQYF
TRBV29-1	NA	12	TRBJ1-1	CSAGQPSSIAFF
TRBV29-1	NA	13	TRBJ2-7	CSAETGENYEQYF
TRBV19	NA	13	TRBJ1-1	CASKTQGVTEAFF
TRBV28	NA	14	TRBJ2-7	CASSLFGSSYEQYF
TRBV23-1	NA	14	TRBJ2-7	CASSSWTGASEQYF
TRBV9	NA	14	TRBJ1-1	CASSVGWGNTEAFF
TRBV12-3/TRBV12-4	NA	15	TRBJ2-5	CASSAVPQGSETQYF
TRBV4-3	NA	15	TRBJ2-7	CASSLLGVEGYEQYF
TRBV5-1	NA	13	TRBJ1-2	CASSVEQGRGYTF
TRBV15	NA	14	TRBJ2-3	CATSRGRGADTQYF
TRBV29-1	NA	14	TRBJ2-1	CSVEPESSYNEQFF
TRBV7-8	NA	16	TRBJ2-2	CASSLTDPSNTGEPFF
TRBV29-1	NA	11	TRBJ1-2	CSVATTVGYTF
TRBV29-1	NA	14	TRBJ1-2	CSVQGQGGGYGYTF
TRBV5-1	NA	15	TRBJ2-1	CASSPGVESHYEQFF
TRBV20-1	NA	13	TRBJ2-7	CSARDPGVYEQYF
TRBV29-1	NA	13	TRBJ2-2	CSVQVGNTGELFF
TRBV6-2/TRBV6-3	NA	17	TRBJ2-2	CASSPTLPRGASGELFF
TRBV29-1	NA	14	TRBJ2-5	CSVPAWGGQETQYF
TRBV27	NA	12	TRBJ1-6	CASSLSGGPLHF
TRBV7-2	NA	16	TRBJ2-3	CASSLVGGQFTDTQYF
TRBV21-1	NA	16	TRBJ2-7	CASSTRVNRASYEQYF
TRBV12-3/TRBV12-4	NA	13	TRBJ2-4	CASGRTETNIQYF
TRBV11-3	medium-sized	15	TRBJ1-1	CASSLGSATNTEAFF
TRBV29-1	NA	14	TRBJ1-2	CSVTGFQYNYGYTF
TRBV4-1	NA	13	TRBJ1-1	CASSVGQNTEAFF